This passage covers 20 T cell receptor beta chains from one sample sequenced in a study of CD8+ T cells in alopecia areata. Treatment: oral pan-JAK inhibitor, 5-10 mg twice daily. Reverse transcription of extracted RNA yielded cDNA, which provided the sequencing template. Sequencing was performed with immunoSEQ multiplex PCR; in TCRdb, only in-frame clones are kept and a portion is missing. The sample yields about 120,000 clones, 53% seen once. Sequenced material: CD4+ T cells sorted from blood, taken at week 4, from a patient treated with tofacitinib. These receptors came from a human donor with alopecia areata.

The chain links TRBV6-5 to TRBJ1-3; weak D call: TRBD1 (5 bases). With 5 bases removed from V and 2 bases from J, the gap between germline ends came to 10 bases. Germline V gene data show CDR1 as MNHEY and CDR2 as SVGAGI. This CDR3 spans 14 amino acids. The CDR3, as DNA: TGTGCCAGCAGTCTGGGGGACCCTGGAAACACCATATATTTT. It encodes CASSLGDPGNTIYF.

The table lists this clone with a few counts. The CDR3 region has the DNA TGTGCCAGCAGCTTCTCCTACCTTAGCTCCTACAATGAGCAGTTCTTC. Its translation: CASSFSYLSSYNEQFF. The chain has TRBV7-8 and TRBJ2-1; D is unresolved. V gave up 3 bases and J gave up 0 bases, with 12 bases separating them. Germline V gene lookup returns CDR1 SGHVS and CDR2 FQNEAQ. CDR3 size: 16 residues.

The chain joins TRBV4-1 to TRBJ2-6, with D perhaps TRBD2 (6 bases). Deletions cut 0 bases from V and 4 bases from J, with 19 bases between. The CDR3 length is 19 residues. CDR1 is MGHRA, CDR2 YSYEKL, per germline. Here the CDR3 DNA reads TGCGCCAGCAGCCAAGATTTAGGAAATAGGGGACTCGGGGCCAACGTCCTGACTTTC. It translates to CASSQDLGNRGLGANVLTF.

This clone was counted a few times. The chain couples TRBV30 to TRBJ2-1; D remains unclear. V was shortened by 7 bases and J by 4 bases, with 14 bases between the two germline ends. The CDR3 loop spans 13 amino acids. Germline CDR1 is GTSNPN and CDR2 is SVGIG (reference sequence). The CDR3 spells CAFLIPGYNEQFF. DNA for the CDR3: TGTGCCTTCCTTATTCCGGGTTACAATGAGCAGTTCTTC.

This rearrangement joins TRBV7-9 to TRBJ2-5, with D perhaps matching TRBD1 (6 bases). V lost 5 bases, J lost 5 bases, and 9 bases lay in between. The CDR3 spans 12 residues. Germline V CDR1 and CDR2: SEHNR, FQNEAQ (reference sequence). This CDR3 reads CASSHRVETQYF. The CDR3 DNA reads as TGTGCCAGCAGCCACAGGGTGGAGACCCAGTACTTC.

The gene calls are TRBV5-1 and TRBJ2-1, with D uncertain. Trimming pared 2 bases from V and 10 bases from J, leaving 10 bases between. Looked up from germline, CDR1 is SGHRS and CDR2 is YFSETQ. This CDR3 contains 12 residues. CDR3 in amino acids: CASSLALWEQFF. DNA for the CDR3: TGCGCCAGCAGCTTAGCTCTCTGGGAGCAGTTCTTC.

The chain links TRBV5-4 to TRBJ1-5; TRBD1 agrees at 7 bases. V was clipped by 4 bases and J by 6 bases; unmatched bases: 10. The CDR3 spans 15 residues. Per germline, CDR1 SGHNT and CDR2 YYREEE (reference sequence). Here the CDR3 reads CASSPRDSAVQPQHF. The CDR3 nucleotides read TGTGCCAGCAGCCCCCGGGACAGTGCTGTTCAGCCCCAGCATTTT.

The V gene is TRBV30, the J gene TRBJ2-5; possible D gene TRBD2, 6 bases. The CDR3 runs 11 residues. Germline-derived CDR1 and CDR2 are GTSNPN and SVGIG (reference sequence). V was trimmed by 0 bases and J by 9 bases, leaving 8 bases between them. CDR3 bases: TGTGCCTGGAGTGTGTGGGAGGCCCAGTACTTC. It codes for CAWSVWEAQYF. The whole variable domain, remainder taken from reference TRBV30 and TRBJ2-5, is SQTIHQWPATLVQPVGSPLSLECTVEGTSNPNLYWYRQAAGRGLQLLFYSVGIGQISSEVPQNLSASRPQDRQFILSSKKLLLSDSGFYLCAWSVWEAQYFGPGTRLLVL.

This clone was recorded a few times. The V call is TRBV7-9, the J call TRBJ1-4, with D unresolved. The ends were cut back, 5 bases at V and 2 bases at J, with 9 bases in the middle. The germline V gene encodes CDR1 SEHNR and CDR2 FQNEAQ (reference sequence). The CDR3 runs to 14 residues. The CDR3 loop reads CASSRDGTNEKLFF. The CDR3 DNA is TGTGCCAGCAGCCGGGATGGTACTAATGAAAAACTGTTTTTT.

V and J are TRBV30 and TRBJ1-3, with D perhaps TRBD1 (5 bases). CDR3 length: 14 amino acids. Trimming pared 4 bases from V and 3 bases from J, leaving 13 bases between. Looked up from germline, CDR1 is GTSNPN and CDR2 is SVGIG (reference sequence). The CDR3 here is CAWNVRTIGNTIYF. The CDR3 nucleotides are TGTGCCTGGAACGTAAGGACAATTGGAAACACCATATATTTT.

The rearrangement joins TRBV30 to TRBJ1-2, with D maybe TRBD1 (5 bases). Germline V lookup: CDR1 GTSNPN, CDR2 SVGIG (reference sequence). The CDR3 totals 12 residues. V was shortened by 1 base and J by 4 bases, with 7 bases between the two germline ends. CDR3 sequence reads: CAWSARAYGYTF. In DNA form, the CDR3 reads TGTGCCTGGAGTGCCAGGGCCTATGGCTACACCTTC. Together with reference TRBV30 and TRBJ1-2, the CDR3 gives the full variable domain: SQTIHQWPATLVQPVGSPLSLECTVEGTSNPNLYWYRQAAGRGLQLLFYSVGIGQISSEVPQNLSASRPQDRQFILSSKKLLLSDSGFYLCAWSARAYGYTFGSGTRLTVV.

This chain joins TRBV29-1 and TRBJ1-1; D might be TRBD1 (5 bases). The germline gives CDR1 SQVTM, CDR2 ANQGSEA. The CDR3 contains 15 residues. The germline V and J ends were trimmed by 4 bases and 0 bases, with 15 bases remaining between them. CDR3 sequence: CSVAGQVNMNTEAFF. CDR3 in DNA: TGCAGCGTTGCGGGGCAGGTGAACATGAACACTGAAGCTTTCTTT.

The genes are TRBV10-3 and TRBJ2-1; D unclear. Germline V gives CDR1 ENHRY, CDR2 SYGVKD. Trimming shortened V by 8 bases and J by 6 bases, and 14 bases separated the two germline ends. This CDR3 contains 13 residues. CDR3 loop: CAISKEAVNEQFF. CDR3 in DNA: TGTGCCATCTCCAAAGAGGCTGTCAATGAGCAGTTCTTC.

This clone was picked up a small number of times. This specimen includes other DNA sequences encoding the same CDR3. The chain is built from TRBV29-1 and TRBJ1-1; D unresolved. The germline V gene has CDR1 SQVTM and CDR2 ANQGSEA. CDR3 length: 13 residues. The V gene lost 3 bases and the J gene lost 0 bases, with 8 bases spanning the gap. The CDR3 coding sequence is TGCAGCGTTGAGGGCAGGTTGAACACTGAAGCTTTCTTT. Translated: CSVEGRLNTEAFF. Full variable domain (missing parts from reference TRBV29-1 and TRBJ1-1): SAVISQKPSRDICQRGTSLTIQCQVDSQVTMMFWYRQQPGQSLTLIATANQGSEATYESGFVIDKFPISRPNLTFSTLTVSNMSPEDSSIYLCSVEGRLNTEAFFGQGTRLTVV.

This clone has just one count. The V and J genes are TRBV29-1 and TRBJ1-1; a possible D gene is TRBD1 (5 bases). The CDR3 has 12 residues. In germline, CDR1 is SQVTM, CDR2 ANQGSEA. V was pared by 5 bases and J by 5 bases, with 12 bases between. In DNA, the CDR3 is TGCAGCGTTATAGGGGCGGTAACTGAAGCTTTCTTT. Translated, it gives CSVIGAVTEAFF.

The chain joins TRBV18 to TRBJ1-1; D is ambiguous. CDR3 length: 17 residues. V lost 3 bases to trimming and J lost 1 base, with 18 bases between them. Germline V gives CDR1 KGHSH, CDR2 LQKENI. The CDR3: CASSPRPPGTQNTEAFF. CDR3 DNA: TGTGCCAGCTCACCGCGTCCACCGGGTACCCAGAACACTGAAGCTTTCTTT.

The chain recombines TRBV11-2 with TRBJ2-1; weak D call: TRBD1 (6 bases). Germline-derived CDR1 and CDR2 are SGHAT and FQNNGV. Trimming stripped 4 bases from V and 5 bases from J, with 24 bases between. The CDR3 has 18 residues. The CDR3, as DNA: TGTGCCAGCAGCTCCCCCTCTAACAGGGTTTGGGGTGACAATGAGCAGTTCTTC. The encoded protein is CASSSPSNRVWGDNEQFF.

This clone came up once. This chain uses TRBV30 with TRBJ1-2; D not resolved. The ends were cut back, 4 bases at V and 5 bases at J, with 11 bases in the middle. CDR3 length: 12 amino acids. Germline V gene sequence: CDR1 GTSNPN, CDR2 SVGIG (reference sequence). The CDR3 reads CAWTMAGYGYTF. The CDR3, as DNA: TGTGCCTGGACTATGGCAGGATATGGCTACACCTTC.

The rearrangement uses TRBV10-1 and TRBJ2-1; a weak D match, TRBD1 (5 bases). V was shortened by 2 bases and J by 7 bases, with 18 bases between the two germline ends. This CDR3 comprises 16 residues. Germline V lookup: CDR1 WNHNN, CDR2 SYGVQD (reference sequence). This CDR3 is CASSEAGQKYRNEQFF. DNA for the CDR3: TGCGCCAGCAGTGAGGCTGGACAAAAATATAGGAATGAGCAGTTCTTC.

For this clone: One end of the junction fails to match germline, which may point to a read error. V is TRBV7-9 and J is TRBJ2-7; D possibly corresponds to TRBD1 (6 bases). The CDR3 spans 14 residues. Germline assignment: CDR1 SEHNR and CDR2 FQNEAQ (reference sequence). Here the CDR3 reads CVSSPPTRGGEQYF. The CDR3 DNA is TGTGTCAGCAGCCCTCCGACCAGGGGCGGCGAGCAGTACTTC.